The T cell receptor (beta chain) under discussion was sequenced for a study of blood T cells in healthy people across ages. Points from the study as a whole: TCR beta diversity, measured per million T cells, fell in a roughly linear way with age.

A J-beta primer mix and a sample-barcoded 5' primer were used in a second PCR of roughly 7 to 12 cycles. TCRdb re-analysed the 5' RACE reads in MiXCR, keeping a single row per CDR3 protein. The sample shows some 900,000 distinct CDR3 sequences, roughly 52% of them seen only once. Points on this clonotype: Antigen unknown. At one end the junction does not follow the germline gene, possibly because of a read error.

Specimen: blood. The sequence was collected from a man between 25 and 39 years old in good health.

The CDR3 coding sequence is TGTGCCAACAGCGTAGCAGGGGATTCACCCCTCCACTTT. Its protein is CANSVAGDSPLHF. The gene calls are TRBV5-6 and TRBJ1-6, with D maybe TRBD1 (6 bases). The CDR3 is made up of 13 amino acids. Germline V gene lookup returns CDR1 SGHDT and CDR2 YYEEEE.